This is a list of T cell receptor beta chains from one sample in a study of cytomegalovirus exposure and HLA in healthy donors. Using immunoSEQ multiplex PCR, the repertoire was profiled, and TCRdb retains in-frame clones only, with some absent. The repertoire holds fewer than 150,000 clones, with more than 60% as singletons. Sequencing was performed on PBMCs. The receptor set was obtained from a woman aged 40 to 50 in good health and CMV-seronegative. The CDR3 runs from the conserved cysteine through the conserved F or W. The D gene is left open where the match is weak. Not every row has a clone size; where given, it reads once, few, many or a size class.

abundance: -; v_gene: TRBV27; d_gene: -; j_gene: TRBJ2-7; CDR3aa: CASSSGALYEQYF; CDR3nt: TGTGCCAGCAGCTCAGGGGCCCTCTACGAGCAGTACTTC
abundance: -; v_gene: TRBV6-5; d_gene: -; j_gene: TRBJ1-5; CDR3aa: CASRMTANSNQPQHF; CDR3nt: TGTGCCAGCAGAATGACAGCTAATAGCAATCAGCCCCAGCATTTT
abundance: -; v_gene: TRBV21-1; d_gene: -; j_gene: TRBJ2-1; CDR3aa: CASSTQSCGTSGKNEQFF; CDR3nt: TGTGCCAGCAGCACACAAAGCTGCGGGACTAGCGGTAAAAATGAGCAGTTCTTC
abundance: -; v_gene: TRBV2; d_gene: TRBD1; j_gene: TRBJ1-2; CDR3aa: CATDRGPGGISGYTF; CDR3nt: TGTGCCACCGACAGGGGGCCTGGTGGAATCTCTGGCTACACCTTC
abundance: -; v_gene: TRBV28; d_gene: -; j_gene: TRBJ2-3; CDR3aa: CASNPRVWGGFEYF; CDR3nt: TGTGCCAGCAACCCGCGGGTTTGGGGAGGTTTCGAGTATTTT
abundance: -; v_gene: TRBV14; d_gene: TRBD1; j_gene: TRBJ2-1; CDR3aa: CASSHDRGRASEQFF; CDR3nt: TGTGCCAGCAGCCACGACAGGGGAAGAGCTAGTGAGCAGTTCTTC
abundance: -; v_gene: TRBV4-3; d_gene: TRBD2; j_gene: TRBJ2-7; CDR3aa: CASSLSGSVGEQYF; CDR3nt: TGCGCCAGCAGCCTTAGCGGGAGTGTCGGCGAGCAGTACTTC
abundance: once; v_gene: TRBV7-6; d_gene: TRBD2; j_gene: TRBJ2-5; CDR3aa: CASSLVTSGMALHKYF; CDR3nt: TGTGCCAGCAGCTTAGTCACTAGCGGGATGGCCCTCCACAAGTACTTC
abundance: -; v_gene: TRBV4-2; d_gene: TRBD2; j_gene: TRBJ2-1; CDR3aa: CASSPVAGVVNEQFF; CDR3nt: TGTGCCAGCAGCCCCGTAGCGGGAGTGGTCAATGAGCAGTTCTTC
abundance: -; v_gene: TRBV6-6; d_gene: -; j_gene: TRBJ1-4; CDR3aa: CASSYQAAEKLFF; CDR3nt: TGTGCCAGCAGTTACCAGGCAGCTGAAAAACTGTTTTTT
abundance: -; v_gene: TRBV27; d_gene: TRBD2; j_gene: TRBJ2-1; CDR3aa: CASSLRTGGASGNEQFF; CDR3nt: TGTGCCAGCAGTCTCCGTACGGGGGGGGCTTCAGGGAATGAGCAGTTCTTC
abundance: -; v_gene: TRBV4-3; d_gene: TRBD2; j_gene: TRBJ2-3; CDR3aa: CASSQVPPGLAGGLGSTDTQYF; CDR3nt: TGCGCCAGCAGCCAAGTCCCCCCGGGACTAGCGGGGGGGCTGGGTAGCACAGATACGCAGTATTTT
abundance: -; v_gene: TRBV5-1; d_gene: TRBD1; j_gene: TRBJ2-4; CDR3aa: CASSLESAEGARSKNIQYF; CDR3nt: TGCGCCAGCAGCTTGGAATCCGCTGAGGGGGCGAGGAGTAAAAACATTCAGTACTTC
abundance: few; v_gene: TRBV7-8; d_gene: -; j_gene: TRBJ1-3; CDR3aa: CASGAGSGNTIYF; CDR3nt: TGTGCCAGTGGGGCAGGGTCCGGAAACACCATATATTTT
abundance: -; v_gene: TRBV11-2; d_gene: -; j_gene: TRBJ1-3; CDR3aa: CASSYQDSPRNTIYF; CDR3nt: TGTGCCAGCAGTTACCAGGACAGTCCGCGGAACACCATATATTTT
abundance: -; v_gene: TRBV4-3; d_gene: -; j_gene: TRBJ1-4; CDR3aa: CASSQDRGGNEKLFF; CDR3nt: TGCGCCAGCAGCCAAGATAGGGGTGGGAATGAAAAACTGTTTTTT
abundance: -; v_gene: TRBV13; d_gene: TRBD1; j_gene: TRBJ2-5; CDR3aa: CASSLARGPGETQYF; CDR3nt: TGTGCCAGCAGCTTAGCCAGGGGGCCTGGAGAGACCCAGTACTTC
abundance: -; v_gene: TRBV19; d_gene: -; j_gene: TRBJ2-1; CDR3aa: CASSSRPEGEQFF; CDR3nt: TGTGCCTCCTCCAGCAGGCCGGAGGGTGAGCAGTTCTTC
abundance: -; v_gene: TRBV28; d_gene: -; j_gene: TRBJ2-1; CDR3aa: CASRVQEYNEQFF; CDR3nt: TGTGCCAGCAGGGTACAGGAATACAATGAGCAGTTCTTC
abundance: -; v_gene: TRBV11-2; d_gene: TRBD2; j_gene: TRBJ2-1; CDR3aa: CASSLGGLVFFF; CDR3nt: TGTGCCAGCAGCTTAGGCGGACTAGTATTTTTCTTC